The entry below describes one TCR beta chain. This sample is drawn from a study of blood T cell repertoires in COVID-19. Turning to the study itself: Sample material is recorded as cDNA or gDNA derived from T cells, B-cell-depleted T cells, or PBMCs.

Germline-derived CDR1 and CDR2 are WNHNN and SYGVQD (reference sequence). V lost 3 bases and J lost 0, with 12 bases in between. The CDR3 consists of 16 residues. In terms of age and location, participants ranged from roughly 18 to 90 years and lived in about 25 US areas. Cohorts were assigned according to the clinical history that participants reported. Original methodology: Cell counts per sample came from amplifying reference gene primers. Repertoires were generated with immunoSEQ multiplex PCR, while TCRdb's copy carries only in-frame clones and drops some. D and trimming were read from the DNA, whereas the V and J calls and clone size are those reported in that table. The sample shows about 140,000 clones, around 82% of them seen only once.

This receptor was obtained from a man aged 35-49 years with acute COVID-19. Sequenced sample: PBMCs or T cells enriched from blood (not recorded which). This sequence joins TRBV10-1 and TRBJ2-1; D perhaps matches TRBD2 (5 bases). CDR3: CASSDGAASSYNEQFF. DNA of the CDR3: TGCGCCAGCAGTGATGGAGCGGCTAGCTCCTACAATGAGCAGTTCTTC.